The 19 T cell receptor beta chains below come from one sample, sequenced in a study of blood T cell repertoires in COVID-19. Sequencing was performed with immunoSEQ multiplex PCR; in TCRdb, only in-frame clones are kept and a portion is missing. The table records around 370,000 clones, about nine tenths of them present only once. The sample taken for sequencing was peripheral blood. These receptors were obtained from a woman in her forties or fifties with COVID-19, enrolled during active disease.

The chain uses TRBV19 and TRBJ2-2; TRBD1 is a possible D gene (6 bases). Germline lookup yields CDR1 LNHDA and CDR2 SQIVND (reference sequence). The V and J ends lost 7 bases and 1 base respectively, with 13 bases between them. This CDR3 has 15 residues. The CDR3 DNA sequence: TGTGCCAGTACCCCGGGACATTTGAACACCGGGGAGCTGTTTTTT. It is translated as CASTPGHLNTGELFF.

The genes are TRBV6-5 and TRBJ2-3, with 7 positions matching TRBD2. This CDR3 has 14 residues. The germline V gene has CDR1 MNHEY and CDR2 SVGAGI. J was trimmed by 0 bases and V by 6 bases; bases with no gene match: 3. CDR3 bases: TGTGCCAGCAGAAAAGCGGGGAGCACAGATACGCAGTATTTT. Amino acids: CASRKAGSTDTQYF.

The chain employs TRBV2 and TRBJ1-5; weak D call: TRBD1 (6 bases). Germline V lookup: CDR1 SNHLY, CDR2 FYNNEI. The CDR3 covers 15 residues. V lost 3 bases, J lost 3 bases, and 12 bases lay in between. The CDR3 region is CASSDDRSYNQPQHF. CDR3 coding DNA: TGTGCCAGCAGTGACGACAGGAGTTACAATCAGCCCCAGCATTTT. Full variable domain (rest looked up from reference TRBV2 and TRBJ1-5): EPEVTQTPSHQVTQMGQEVILRCVPISNHLYFYWYRQILGQKVEFLVSFYNNEISEKSEIFDDQFSVERPDGSNFTLKIRSTKLEDSAMYFCASSDDRSYNQPQHFGDGTRLSIL.

J is TRBJ2-7 and V is TRBV5-1; 7 bases agree with TRBD1. V trimming: 2 bases; J trimming: 3 bases; junction bases outside the gene matches: 5. From germline, CDR1 is SGHRS and CDR2 YFSETQ. The CDR3 loop spans 14 amino acids. The CDR3 sequence is CASSLETGIYEQYF. CDR3 sequence (DNA): TGCGCCAGCAGCTTAGAGACAGGGATCTACGAGCAGTACTTC.

The chain couples TRBV30 to TRBJ2-7, with D unclear. Between the trimmed V and J ends, which lost 1 base and 1 base, there was a span of 8 bases. CDR3 length: 13 residues. Germline V gene data show CDR1 as GTSNPN and CDR2 as SVGIG (reference sequence). As DNA, the CDR3 is TGTGCCTGGAGTGGCGGCATTTCCTACGAGCAGTACTTC. Translating gives CAWSGGISYEQYF.

The chain joins TRBV19 to TRBJ2-1; maybe TRBD1 (7 bases). Germline values: CDR1 LNHDA, CDR2 SQIVND (reference sequence). The CDR3 is 16 residues long. Trimming cost V 4 bases and J 4 bases, with 17 bases left between them. The CDR3 here is CASSTGGGAGYNEQFF. CDR3 nucleotide sequence: TGTGCCAGTAGTACCGGAGGGGGCGCTGGGTACAATGAGCAGTTCTTC.

CDR3 DNA sequence: TGTGCCAGCAGCCACGTCGAGGGTAGCAATCAGCCCCAGCATTTT. This encodes CASSHVEGSNQPQHF. The chain joins TRBV4-2 to TRBJ1-5; D unclear. The V end lost 3 bases, the J end lost 0 bases, and 9 bases lay between the germline ends. The length of the CDR3 is 15 residues. Germline lookup yields CDR1 LGHNA and CDR2 YNFKEQ.

The V call is TRBV5-1, the J call TRBJ2-5; D is perhaps TRBD1 (5 bases). The V end lost 5 bases, the J end lost 1 base, and 12 bases lay between the germline ends. The CDR3 loop spans 14 amino acids. Germline values: CDR1 SGHRS, CDR2 YFSETQ. CDR3 region: CASRSAGSQETQYF. DNA for the CDR3: TGCGCCAGCAGATCTGCAGGGTCCCAAGAGACCCAGTACTTC.

The chain joins TRBV3-1 (or the pseudogene TRBV3-2) to TRBJ2-7; tentative D call: TRBD2 (5 bases). Trimming pared 1 base from V and 7 bases from J, leaving 8 bases between. Germline V gene lookup returns CDR1 LGHDT and CDR2 YNNKEL (reference sequence). The length of the CDR3 is 12 residues. CDR3 DNA sequence: TGTGCCAGCAGCCAAGTAGCGAGGGAGCAGTACTTC. Amino acid sequence: CASSQVAREQYF.

The chain links TRBV19 to TRBJ1-5; unclear D gene. Trimming removed 4 bases from V and 0 bases from J, with 10 bases in between. CDR3 length: 15 residues. Germline V gives CDR1 LNHDA, CDR2 SQIVND (reference sequence). The CDR3 nucleotides read TGTGCCAGTAGTAAACAGCAATATAGCAATCAGCCCCAGCATTTT. The encoded protein is CASSKQQYSNQPQHF.

This clone was detected only a few times. V usage is TRBV6-5 and J usage is TRBJ2-7, with 8 nucleotides matching TRBD2. J gave up 5 bases and V 4 bases, and 7 bases lay outside the gene matches. This CDR3 contains 14 residues. Germline CDR1 and CDR2: MNHEY and SVGAGI. For the CDR3, the DNA is TGTGCCAGCAGTTCAACTGCGGGAGGTAACGAGCAGTACTTC. Encoded protein: CASSSTAGGNEQYF.

Remarks on this clone: One end of the junction does not line up with germline, which may come from a read error. The J gene is TRBJ2-7, the V gene TRBV7-9; TRBD2 matches 11 bases. The CDR3 has 15 residues. Germline loops: CDR1 SEHNR, CDR2 FQNEAQ (reference sequence). The CDR3 is CASSLAGGVDYEQYF. The CDR3 nucleotides read TGTGCCAGCAGTTTAGCGGGAGGGGTTGACTACGAGCAGTACTTC.

The V gene is TRBV5-1, the J gene TRBJ2-1; possibly TRBD2 for D (5 bases). V lost 2 bases to trimming and J lost 0 bases, with 9 bases between them. CDR3 length: 15 residues. CDR1 and CDR2 (germline): SGHRS, YFSETQ. CDR3 coding DNA: TGCGCCAGCAGCTTCGAGGGATACTCCTACAATGAGCAGTTCTTC. It translates to CASSFEGYSYNEQFF.

For this clone: An end of the junction differs from the germline gene, which may be a read error. This rearrangement joins TRBV6-2 or TRBV6-3 to TRBJ2-3; maybe TRBD1 (5 bases). This CDR3 is 14 amino acids long. Looked up from germline, CDR1 is MNHEY and CDR2 is SVGEGT. The CDR3 DNA follows: TGTGCCAGCAGTTACTCGTTCTCGACAGTTACGCAGTATTTT. It specifies CASSYSFSTVTQYF.

V gene TRBV4-2 combines with J gene TRBJ2-7; 7 bases are a match to TRBD1. The germline V gene has CDR1 LGHNA and CDR2 YNFKEQ. V shed 4 bases and J 4 bases; nucleotides not matched to a gene: 10. CDR3 size: 15 residues. CDR3 residues: CASSPTSDRTYEQYF. CDR3 DNA: TGTGCCAGCAGCCCCACCTCGGACAGGACGTACGAGCAGTACTTC.

The rearrangement uses TRBV3-1 (or the pseudogene TRBV3-2) and TRBJ1-2; D remains unclear. CDR3 length equals 15 residues. Trimming took off 4 bases at V and 2 bases at J, with 14 bases between the two ends. Germline V gene sequence: CDR1 LGHDT, CDR2 YNNKEL (reference sequence). The DNA for the CDR3 is TGTGCCAGCAGCCGCCGTGCTACCCCCAACTATGGCTACACCTTC. It codes for CASSRRATPNYGYTF.

The chain carries TRBV6-5 and TRBJ1-1, with D possibly matching TRBD1 (5 bases). Trimming pared 6 bases from V and 4 bases from J, leaving 12 bases between. Germline assignment: CDR1 MNHEY and CDR2 SVGAGI. This CDR3 region has 13 residues. The CDR3 DNA is TGTGCCAGCAGGTCGCTCGGGGGCACTGAAGCTTTCTTT. The encoded protein is CASRSLGGTEAFF.

J is TRBJ2-3 and V is TRBV9; maybe TRBD2 (6 bases). The CDR3 has 14 amino acids. Trimming shortened V by 1 base and J by 5 bases, and 11 bases separated the two germline ends. The germline V gene has CDR1 SGDLS and CDR2 YYNGEE. The CDR3 here is CASSVLAKKDTQYF. Written as DNA, the CDR3 is TGTGCCAGCAGCGTACTAGCGAAGAAAGATACGCAGTATTTT. Full variable domain (missing parts from reference TRBV9 and TRBJ2-3): DSGVTQTPKHLITATGQRVTLRCSPRSGDLSVYWYQQSLDQGLQFLIQYYNGEERAKGNILERFSAQQFPDLHSELNLSSLELGDSALYFCASSVLAKKDTQYFGPGTRLTVL.

The chain couples TRBV6-6 to TRBJ1-1; 9 positions agree with TRBD1. Germline CDR1 and CDR2: MNHNY and SVGAGI (reference sequence). This CDR3 is 14 amino acids long. Trimming took 5 bases from V and 0 from J; bases not matched to a gene: 1. The CDR3 is CASSTGGLNTEAFF. The CDR3 nucleotides read TGTGCCAGCAGTACAGGGGGCCTGAACACTGAAGCTTTCTTT.